This T cell receptor (beta chain) was retrieved from a study of T cells after yellow fever vaccination. Findings and limits, study-wide: By day 5 rather than day 15, the secondary response had peaked, though it was weaker. A large majority of primary-vaccination clones showed up again after the booster (96% CD4, 85% to 90% CD8).

Making TCR cDNA involved 5'RACE template switching, which added UMIs and a universal primer site. TCRdb analysed the 5' RACE reads with MiXCR anew, one entry per CDR3 protein. The table records a few hundred thousand distinct CDR3 sequences, around 20% of them present only once. This CDR3 has 12 residues. V was trimmed by 6 bases and J by 4 bases, leaving 13 bases between them. CDR1 is DFQATT, CDR2 SNEGSKA, per germline (reference sequence). This clonotype has only a few counts. What it recognizes is unknown. This TCR was recovered from a man in his late teens or twenties who received the YFV17D yellow fever vaccine. The material was PBMCs, obtained before the yellow fever booster vaccination. The chain is built from TRBV20-1 and TRBJ2-7; D gene ambiguous. CDR3: CSASDGRYEQYV. Here the CDR3 DNA reads TGCAGTGCCTCGGACGGAAGATACGAGCAGTACGTC.